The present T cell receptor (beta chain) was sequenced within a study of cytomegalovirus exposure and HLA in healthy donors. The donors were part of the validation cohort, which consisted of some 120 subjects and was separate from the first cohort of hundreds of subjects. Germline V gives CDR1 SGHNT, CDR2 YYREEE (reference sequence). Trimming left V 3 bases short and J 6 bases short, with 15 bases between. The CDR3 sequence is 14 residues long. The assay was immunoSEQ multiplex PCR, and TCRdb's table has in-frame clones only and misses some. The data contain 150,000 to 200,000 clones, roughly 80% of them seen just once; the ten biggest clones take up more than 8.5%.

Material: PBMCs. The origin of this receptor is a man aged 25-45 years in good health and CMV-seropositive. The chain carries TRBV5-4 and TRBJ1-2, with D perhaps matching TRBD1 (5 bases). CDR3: CASSSPRTLNGYTF. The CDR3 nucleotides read TGTGCCAGCAGCTCCCCCCGGACACTGAATGGCTACACCTTC.